This TCR beta chain stems from a study of cytomegalovirus exposure and HLA in healthy donors. V was clipped by 0 bases and J by 11 bases; unmatched bases: 14. The CDR3 totals 17 residues. Germline V gene lookup returns CDR1 SGHDN and CDR2 FVKESK. This PCR relied on a set of 60 Vbeta primers and 13 Jbeta primers. Some clones are missing from TCRdb's copy, which holds only in-frame ones; the method was immunoSEQ multiplex PCR. This sample has about 120,000 clones, with around 77% found just once. With respect to this clone: Its antigen is currently unknown.

General study points: A link between a missense DCLRE1C variant and TCR beta V- and J-gene trimming emerged from a later analysis.

The sequenced material came from PBMCs. The sequence was collected from a man aged 35 to 55 in good health and CMV-seropositive. The chain joins TRBV14 to TRBJ2-1; 9 nucleotides align to TRBD1. CDR3 loop: CASSQDSSGTGKIKQFF. The CDR3 nucleotides are TGTGCCAGCAGCCAAGATAGTTCCGGGACAGGGAAAATTAAGCAGTTCTTC.